This T cell receptor beta chain was retrieved from a study of cytomegalovirus exposure and HLA in healthy donors. Study-level points and caveats: Apart from CMV serostatus, no immune exposure information was available. The listing of 150 or so TCR beta chains classed them as cytomegalovirus-associated. Researchers reported in a later analysis that common viral pathogens appeared linked to several top clusters. Whilst most TCR sequences proved rare, a subset of public TCRs occurred across many donors.

Trimming took off 5 bases at V and 2 bases at J, with 13 bases between the two ends. Germline assignment: CDR1 GTSNPN and CDR2 SVGIG (reference sequence). CDR3 length equals 14 residues. This clone was seen only a few times. Its antigen remains unidentified. Primers for the PCR totalled 60 Vbeta and 13 Jbeta. TCRdb keeps only in-frame clones here, not all; method: immunoSEQ multiplex PCR. The sample includes some 94,000 clones, 69% of them seen just once. J is TRBJ1-5 and V is TRBV30; D unclear. This receptor was taken from a man aged 45 to 65 in good health and CMV-seronegative. The sequenced sample consisted of PBMCs. CDR3 sequence reads: CAWQAGRGNQPQHF. For the CDR3, the DNA is TGTGCCTGGCAGGCGGGGAGAGGCAATCAGCCCCAGCATTTT. Based on the CDR3 plus reference TRBV30 and TRBJ1-5, the full variable domain is SQTIHQWPATLVQPVGSPLSLECTVEGTSNPNLYWYRQAAGRGLQLLFYSVGIGQISSEVPQNLSASRPQDRQFILSSKKLLLSDSGFYLCAWQAGRGNQPQHFGDGTRLSIL.